A selection of T cell receptor beta chains follows, all from one sample in a study of shared clonotypes between healthy human individuals. Clones were read by immunoSEQ multiplex PCR, and TCRdb kept only the in-frame ones, dropping some. Among some 2,500,000 clones, 93% were seen once, and the ten largest hold 0.36%. The material sequenced was naive CD4+ T cells from PBMCs. The receptor set was obtained from a man between 18 and 35 years old in good health. Some clones in this sample may be carry-over from other donors' samples. Both conserved end residues are part of each CDR3. Fields, in order: clone size, J gene, V gene, D gene, CDR3 protein, CDR3 DNA. The D gene is left open where the match is weak. Not every row has a clone size; where given, it reads once, few, many or a size class.

clone_size: .; j_call: TRBJ2-2; v_call: TRBV27; d_call: .; cdr3_aa: CASSLSGWDTGELFF; cdr3_nt: TGTGCCAGCAGTCTCTCAGGGTGGGACACCGGGGAGCTGTTTTTT
clone_size: .; j_call: TRBJ2-5; v_call: TRBV7-3; d_call: TRBD2; cdr3_aa: CASSRGVQETQYF; cdr3_nt: TGTGCCAGCAGCCGGGGGGTCCAAGAGACCCAGTACTTC
clone_size: .; j_call: TRBJ2-2; v_call: TRBV7-2; d_call: .; cdr3_aa: CASSFSGNTGELFF; cdr3_nt: TGTGCCAGCAGCTTTAGCGGGAACACCGGGGAGCTGTTTTTT
clone_size: .; j_call: TRBJ2-7; v_call: TRBV14; d_call: TRBD1; cdr3_aa: CASRPGGEAYEQYF; cdr3_nt: TGTGCCAGCAGGCCAGGGGGCGAAGCCTACGAGCAGTACTTC
clone_size: .; j_call: TRBJ2-7; v_call: TRBV5-6; d_call: TRBD1; cdr3_aa: CASSLVTGAHGEQYF; cdr3_nt: TGTGCCAGCAGCTTGGTGACAGGGGCCCATGGGGAGCAGTACTTC
clone_size: once; j_call: TRBJ2-7; v_call: TRBV10-3; d_call: TRBD1; cdr3_aa: CAIRKTGGSYEQYF; cdr3_nt: TGTGCCATCAGAAAGACAGGGGGTTCCTACGAGCAGTACTTC
clone_size: .; j_call: TRBJ2-7; v_call: TRBV28; d_call: .; cdr3_aa: CASSAGAPYEQYF; cdr3_nt: TGTGCCAGCAGTGCCGGGGCCCCCTACGAGCAGTACTTC
clone_size: .; j_call: TRBJ2-3; v_call: TRBV9; d_call: .; cdr3_aa: CASSDKRGSTDTQYF; cdr3_nt: TGTGCCAGCAGCGACAAAAGGGGTAGCACAGATACGCAGTATTTT
clone_size: .; j_call: TRBJ1-4; v_call: TRBV5-6; d_call: .; cdr3_aa: CASSPPGTQLFF; cdr3_nt: TGTGCCAGCAGCCCCCCCGGGACGCAACTGTTTTTT
clone_size: .; j_call: TRBJ1-3; v_call: TRBV5-1; d_call: .; cdr3_aa: CASSLAGASGNTIYF; cdr3_nt: TGCGCCAGCAGCTTGGCAGGGGCCTCTGGAAACACCATATATTTT
clone_size: .; j_call: TRBJ2-2; v_call: TRBV7-2; d_call: .; cdr3_aa: CASSRLGSTGELFF; cdr3_nt: TGTGCCAGCAGCCGCCTAGGGTCCACCGGGGAGCTGTTTTTT
clone_size: .; j_call: TRBJ2-7; v_call: TRBV23-1; d_call: .; cdr3_aa: CASSHVQASDEQYF; cdr3_nt: TGCGCCAGCAGTCACGTACAAGCTAGTGACGAGCAGTACTTC
clone_size: .; j_call: TRBJ1-5; v_call: TRBV29-1; d_call: TRBD1; cdr3_aa: CSVVQGNQPQHF; cdr3_nt: TGCAGCGTTGTACAGGGGAATCAGCCCCAGCATTTT
clone_size: .; j_call: TRBJ2-7; v_call: TRBV5-1; d_call: TRBD1; cdr3_aa: CASSSHGQGNEQYF; cdr3_nt: TGCGCCAGCAGCTCCCACGGACAGGGTAACGAGCAGTACTTC
clone_size: .; j_call: TRBJ1-3; v_call: TRBV30; d_call: .; cdr3_aa: CAWSVTSGNTIYF; cdr3_nt: TGTGCCTGGAGTGTAACCTCTGGAAACACCATATATTTT
clone_size: once; j_call: TRBJ1-2; v_call: TRBV4-1; d_call: TRBD1; cdr3_aa: CASSQGQDRGRLGYTF; cdr3_nt: TGCGCCAGCAGCCAAGGACAAGACAGGGGGCGCTTAGGCTACACCTTC
clone_size: once; j_call: TRBJ2-6; v_call: TRBV7-9; d_call: TRBD1; cdr3_aa: CASTADRGLSISGANVLTF; cdr3_nt: TGTGCCAGCACCGCTGACAGGGGTCTCAGTATCTCTGGGGCCAACGTCCTGACTTTC
clone_size: .; j_call: TRBJ2-2; v_call: TRBV18; d_call: .; cdr3_aa: CASSPLALGYTGELFF; cdr3_nt: TGTGCCAGCTCACCACTGGCTCTAGGATACACCGGGGAGCTGTTTTTT
clone_size: .; j_call: TRBJ2-1; v_call: TRBV6-1; d_call: .; cdr3_aa: CASSGRSNEQFF; cdr3_nt: TGTGCCAGCAGTGGTCGGTCCAATGAGCAGTTCTTC
clone_size: .; j_call: TRBJ2-2; v_call: TRBV5-1; d_call: TRBD1; cdr3_aa: CASSLKQGADGELFF; cdr3_nt: TGCGCCAGCAGCCTCAAACAGGGGGCTGACGGGGAGCTGTTTTTT
clone_size: .; j_call: TRBJ1-2; v_call: TRBV2; d_call: .; cdr3_aa: CASSGDYTYGYTF; cdr3_nt: TGTGCCAGCAGTGGAGACTATACCTATGGCTACACCTTC
clone_size: .; j_call: TRBJ2-2; v_call: TRBV7-2; d_call: .; cdr3_aa: CASSSRGGTGELFF; cdr3_nt: TGTGCCAGCAGCTCCAGGGGAGGCACCGGGGAGCTGTTTTTT
clone_size: once; j_call: TRBJ2-7; v_call: TRBV9; d_call: .; cdr3_aa: CASSVSHSHLYEQYF; cdr3_nt: TGTGCCAGCAGCGTAAGTCACAGCCACCTCTACGAGCAGTACTTC
clone_size: .; j_call: TRBJ2-7; v_call: TRBV7-2; d_call: .; cdr3_aa: CASSPPNSYEQYF; cdr3_nt: TGTGCCAGCAGCCCCCCAAACTCCTACGAGCAGTACTTC